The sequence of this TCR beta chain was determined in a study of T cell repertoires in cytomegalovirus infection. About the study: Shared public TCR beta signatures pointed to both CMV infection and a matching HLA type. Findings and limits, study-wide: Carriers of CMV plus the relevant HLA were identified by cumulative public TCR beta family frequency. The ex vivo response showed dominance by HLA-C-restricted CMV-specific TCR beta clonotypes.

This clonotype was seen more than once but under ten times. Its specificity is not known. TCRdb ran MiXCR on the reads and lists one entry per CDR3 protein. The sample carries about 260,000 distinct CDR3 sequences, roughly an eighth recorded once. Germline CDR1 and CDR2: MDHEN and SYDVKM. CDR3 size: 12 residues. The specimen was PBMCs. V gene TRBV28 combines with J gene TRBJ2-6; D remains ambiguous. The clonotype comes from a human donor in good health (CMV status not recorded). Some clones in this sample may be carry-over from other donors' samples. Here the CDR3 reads CGVLSGANVLTF. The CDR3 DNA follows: TGTGGGGTGCTCTCTGGGGCCAACGTCCTGACTTTC.